These 17 T cell receptor beta chains share one sample of origin, sequenced in a study of siplizumab effects on memory and regulatory T cells. Method: immunoSEQ multiplex PCR; TCRdb's copy keeps in-frame clones and lacks some. The sample gives tens of thousands of clones, roughly 87% of which show up once; 1.5% to 1.7% is in the top ten. Sequencing was carried out using Tregs sorted from blood. These receptors all stem from a human donor in good health.

This clone was counted once. This chain connects TRBV25-1 to TRBJ2-5; possibly TRBD1 for D (5 bases). The germline CDR1 and CDR2 sequences are MGHDK and SYGVNS. CDR3 length equals 13 residues. V gave up 3 bases and J gave up 5 bases, with 10 bases separating them. CDR3 amino acids: CASSDQGGETQYF. The DNA for the CDR3 is TGTGCCAGCAGTGACCAGGGTGGGGAGACCCAGTACTTC.

The rearrangement joins TRBV7-9 to TRBJ1-1; a weak D match, TRBD1 (6 bases). Germline CDR1 and CDR2: SEHNR and FQNEAQ (reference sequence). Trimming cost V 5 bases and J 1 base, with 14 bases left between them. The CDR3 contains 15 residues. The DNA for the CDR3 is TGTGCCAGCAGCCGCCGGGACAACCCGAACACTGAAGCTTTCTTT. It is translated as CASSRRDNPNTEAFF. Complete variable domain (other parts from reference TRBV7-9 and TRBJ1-1): DTGVSQNPRHKITKRGQNVTFRCDPISEHNRLYWYRQTLGQGPEFLTYFQNEAQLEKSRLLSDRFSAERPKGSFSTLEIQRTEQGDSAMYLCASSRRDNPNTEAFFGQGTRLTVV.

This chain connects TRBV18 to TRBJ1-5; D possibly corresponds to TRBD1 (5 bases). The CDR3 has 14 residues. V was trimmed by 4 bases and J by 8 bases, leaving 15 bases between them. CDR1 is KGHSH and CDR2 is LQKENI in the germline V gene. For the CDR3, the DNA is TGTGCCAGCTCACTAACTGGGGGGGGAGAGCCCCAGCATTTT. This sequence encodes CASSLTGGGEPQHF.

This sequence joins TRBV30 and TRBJ1-1; D call uncertain. Trimming cost V 2 bases and J 1 base, with 8 bases left between them. This CDR3 region has 13 residues. Per the germline V gene, CDR1 is GTSNPN and CDR2 is SVGIG (reference sequence). CDR3 DNA: TGTGCCTGGAGTTGGCAGGCGAACACTGAAGCTTTCTTT. Translated: CAWSWQANTEAFF.

The chain combines TRBV5-1 with TRBJ1-4; TRBD1 agrees at 7 bases. The CDR3 has 16 amino acids. J gave up 0 bases and V 8 bases, and 10 bases lay outside the gene matches. The germline V gene has CDR1 SGHRS and CDR2 YFSETQ. DNA for the CDR3: TGCGCCAGTGCCACCGGGACAGCTACAACTAATGAAAAACTGTTTTTT. Amino acids: CASATGTATTNEKLFF.

This clone occurred once. The chain recombines TRBV30 with TRBJ2-3; D unresolved. CDR3 length: 12 amino acids. Germline loops: CDR1 GTSNPN, CDR2 SVGIG (reference sequence). Trimming shortened V by 0 bases and J by 2 bases, and 3 bases separated the two germline ends. CDR3 nucleotide sequence: TGTGCCTGGAGTGTACTCACAGATACGCAGTATTTT. Translated: CAWSVLTDTQYF.

This chain links TRBV28 with TRBJ2-7; 8 nucleotides line up with TRBD1. The CDR3 covers 14 residues. Per germline, CDR1 MDHEN and CDR2 SYDVKM. The trim removed 6 bases at V and 1 base at J, leaving 5 bases unmatched. The CDR3: CASRGQDLSYEQYF. The CDR3 bases are TGTGCCAGCAGGGGACAGGACCTTTCCTACGAGCAGTACTTC. Together with reference TRBV28 and TRBJ2-7, the CDR3 gives the full variable domain: DVKVTQSSRYLVKRTGEKVFLECVQDMDHENMFWYRQDPGLGLRLIYFSYDVKMKEKGDIPEGYSVSREKKERFSLILESASTNQTSMYLCASRGQDLSYEQYFGPGTRLTVT.

The J gene is TRBJ2-7, the V gene TRBV5-1; 8 bases map to TRBD2. Germline CDR1 SGHRS, CDR2 YFSETQ. V lost 3 bases, J lost 0 bases, and 8 bases stayed unmatched. This CDR3 contains 16 residues. The CDR3 coding sequence is TGCGCCAGCAGCTCGAGCGGGGGCGCCAGCTCCTACGAGCAGTACTTC. Translating it yields CASSSSGGASSYEQYF.

V is TRBV7-3 and J is TRBJ2-5, with D possibly called TRBD1 or TRBD2 (7 bases each). CDR3 length equals 13 residues. Trimming cost V 5 bases and J 5 bases, with 12 bases left between them. Germline V gene data show CDR1 as SGHTA and CDR2 as FQGTGA. This chain's CDR3 is CASSRQGGETQYF. In DNA, the CDR3 is TGTGCCAGCAGCCGACAGGGAGGGGAGACCCAGTACTTC.

The V gene is TRBV7-2, the J gene TRBJ2-7; 11 positions agree with TRBD2. The ends lost 5 bases at V and 3 bases at J; junction bases unmatched: 9. The CDR3 consists of 16 residues. Germline V gene sequence: CDR1 SGHTA, CDR2 FQGNSA. Here the CDR3 reads CASSHSGGAFGYEQYF. DNA of the CDR3: TGTGCCAGCAGCCATAGCGGGGGGGCCTTCGGCTACGAGCAGTACTTC.

Only a few counts were recorded for this clone. The rearrangement links TRBV11-2 to TRBJ2-5; 10 positions agree with TRBD2. With V trimmed by 5 bases and J by 5 bases, 5 bases remained unmatched. Germline V gene data show CDR1 as SGHAT and CDR2 as FQNNGV. CDR3 length: 14 amino acids. The CDR3 loop reads CASSVAGGVETQYF. Here the CDR3 DNA reads TGTGCCAGCAGCGTAGCGGGGGGCGTCGAGACCCAGTACTTC.

V is TRBV20-1 and J is TRBJ1-2; 7 bases line up with TRBD1. The CDR3 covers 11 residues. Germline CDR1 reads DFQATT; CDR2 reads SNEGSKA (reference sequence). V lost 3 bases, J lost 8 bases, and 3 bases stayed unmatched. Here the CDR3 DNA reads TGCAGTGCTAGGACGACAGGGGGCTACACCTTC. It encodes CSARTTGGYTF.

The rearrangement joins TRBV30 to TRBJ1-1; no reliable D call. The V and J ends lost 3 bases and 11 bases respectively, with 19 bases between them. From germline, CDR1 is GTSNPN and CDR2 SVGIG (reference sequence). There are 13 residues in the CDR3. The CDR3 loop is CAWSREPDGVAFF. The DNA for the CDR3 is TGTGCCTGGAGCCGTGAACCCGATGGTGTCGCTTTCTTT.

A single count supports this clone. The chain employs TRBV5-1 and TRBJ2-4, with 8 nucleotides matching TRBD1. The V and J ends lost 4 bases and 7 bases, in that order; junction bases with no gene match: 7. The germline V gene encodes CDR1 SGHRS and CDR2 YFSETQ. The CDR3 totals 14 residues. DNA of the CDR3: TGCGCCAGCAGCGAGCCTGGACAGGGTAACATTCAGTACTTC. Translating gives CASSEPGQGNIQYF.

The CDR3 sequence: CASSLNLQETQYF. DNA of the CDR3: TGCGCCAGCAGCTTGAACTTACAAGAGACCCAGTACTTC. This chain links TRBV5-1 with TRBJ2-5; D not certain. There are 13 residues in the CDR3. Trimming removed 1 base from V and 2 bases from J, with 6 bases in between. The V gene's germline CDR1 is SGHRS and CDR2 YFSETQ.

The chain is built from TRBV7-9 and TRBJ2-2; 9 bases are a match to TRBD1. V dropped 4 bases and J dropped 7; count of bases not matched to a gene: 7. This CDR3 has 15 residues. CDR1 and CDR2 (germline): SEHNR, FQNEAQ (reference sequence). CDR3 DNA: TGTGCCAGCAGCTACAGGGGGCGCCGGGTCGGGGAGCTGTTTTTT. This gives the protein CASSYRGRRVGELFF.

This chain links TRBV4-1 with TRBJ2-3; D call uncertain. In germline, CDR1 is MGHRA, CDR2 YSYEKL. The CDR3 contains 13 residues. The V end lost 2 bases, the J end lost 5 bases, and 8 bases lay between the germline ends. CDR3 in amino acids: CASSQPDQDTQYF. CDR3 DNA sequence: TGCGCCAGCAGCCAACCCGACCAAGATACGCAGTATTTT.